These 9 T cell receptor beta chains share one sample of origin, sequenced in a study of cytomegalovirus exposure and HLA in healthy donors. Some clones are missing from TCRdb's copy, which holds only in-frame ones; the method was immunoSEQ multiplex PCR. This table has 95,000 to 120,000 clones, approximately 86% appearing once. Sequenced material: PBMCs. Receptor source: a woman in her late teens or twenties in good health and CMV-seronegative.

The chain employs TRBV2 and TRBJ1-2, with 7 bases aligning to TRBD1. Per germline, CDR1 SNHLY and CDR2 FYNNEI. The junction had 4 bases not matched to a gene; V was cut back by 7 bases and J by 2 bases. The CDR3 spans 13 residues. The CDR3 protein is CASTRGANYGYTF. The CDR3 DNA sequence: TGTGCCAGCACCAGGGGGGCCAACTATGGCTACACCTTC.

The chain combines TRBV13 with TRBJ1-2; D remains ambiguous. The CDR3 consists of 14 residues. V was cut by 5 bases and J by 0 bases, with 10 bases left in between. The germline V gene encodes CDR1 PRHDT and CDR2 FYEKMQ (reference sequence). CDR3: CASSLQRANYGYTF. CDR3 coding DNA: TGTGCCAGCAGCCTCCAGCGAGCTAACTATGGCTACACCTTC.

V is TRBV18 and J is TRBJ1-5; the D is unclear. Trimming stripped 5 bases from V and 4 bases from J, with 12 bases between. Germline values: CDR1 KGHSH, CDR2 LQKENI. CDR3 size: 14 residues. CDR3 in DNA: TGTGCCAGCTCAGCAGTACCATTAAATCAGCCCCAGCATTTT. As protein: CASSAVPLNQPQHF.

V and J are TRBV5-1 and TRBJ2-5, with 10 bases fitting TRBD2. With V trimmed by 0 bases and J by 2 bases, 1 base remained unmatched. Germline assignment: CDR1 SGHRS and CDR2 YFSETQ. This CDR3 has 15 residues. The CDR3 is CASSLVAGGQETQYF. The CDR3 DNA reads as TGCGCCAGCAGCTTGGTAGCGGGGGGACAAGAGACCCAGTACTTC. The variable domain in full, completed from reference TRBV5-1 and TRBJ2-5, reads KAGVTQTPRYLIKTRGQQVTLSCSPISGHRSVSWYQQTPGQGLQFLFEYFSETQRNKGNFPGRFSGRQFSNSRSEMNVSTLELGDSALYLCASSLVAGGQETQYFGPGTRLLVL.

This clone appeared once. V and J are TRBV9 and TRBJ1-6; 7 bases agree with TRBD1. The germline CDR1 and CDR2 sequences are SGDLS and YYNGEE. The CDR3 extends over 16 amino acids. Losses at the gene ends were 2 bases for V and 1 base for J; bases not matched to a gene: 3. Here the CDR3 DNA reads TGTGCCAGCAGCGTTCAGGGGGATTCCTATAATTCACCCCTCCACTTT. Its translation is CASSVQGDSYNSPLHF.

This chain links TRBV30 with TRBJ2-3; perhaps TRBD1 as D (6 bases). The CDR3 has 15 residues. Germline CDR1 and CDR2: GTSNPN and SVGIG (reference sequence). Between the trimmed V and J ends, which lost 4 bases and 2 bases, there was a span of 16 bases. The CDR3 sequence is CAWNPGQPNTDTQYF. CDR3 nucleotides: TGTGCCTGGAACCCCGGACAGCCAAACACAGATACGCAGTATTTT.

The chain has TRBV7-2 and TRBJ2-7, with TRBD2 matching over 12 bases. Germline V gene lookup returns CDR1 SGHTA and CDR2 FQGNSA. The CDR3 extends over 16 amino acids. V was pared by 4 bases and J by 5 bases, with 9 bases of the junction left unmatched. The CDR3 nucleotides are TGTGCCAGCAGCTATATAGGACTAGCGGGGTTCCACGAGCAGTACTTC. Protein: CASSYIGLAGFHEQYF.

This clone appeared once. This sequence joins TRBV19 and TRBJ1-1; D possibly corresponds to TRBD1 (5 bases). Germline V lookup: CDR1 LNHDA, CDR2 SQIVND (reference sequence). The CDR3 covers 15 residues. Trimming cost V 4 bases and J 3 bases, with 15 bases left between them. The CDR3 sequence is CASSKGRGEDTEAFF. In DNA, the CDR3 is TGTGCCAGTAGTAAAGGGAGAGGGGAGGACACTGAAGCTTTCTTT.

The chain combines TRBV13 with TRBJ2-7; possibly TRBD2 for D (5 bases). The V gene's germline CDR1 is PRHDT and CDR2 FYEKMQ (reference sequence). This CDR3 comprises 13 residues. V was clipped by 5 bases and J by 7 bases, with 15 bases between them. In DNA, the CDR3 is TGTGCCAGCAGCCTCCGGACTGGGGAAGAGCAGTACTTC. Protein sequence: CASSLRTGEEQYF.